This TCR beta chain was identified in a study of blood T cell repertoires in COVID-19. This CDR3 spans 11 amino acids. Trimming removed 4 bases from V and 11 bases from J, with 11 bases in between. CDR1 and CDR2 from the germline V gene are LNHDA and SQIVND (reference sequence). Sequencing was performed with immunoSEQ multiplex PCR; in TCRdb, only in-frame clones are kept and a portion is missing. The sample consists of roughly 200,000 clones, roughly 80% of them appearing once. This clone has a single count. This TCR was recovered from a woman between 40 and 50 years old with COVID-19, enrolled during active disease. Material: peripheral blood. The J gene is TRBJ1-1, the V gene TRBV19, with unresolved D. The CDR3: CASSTGPRAFF. DNA of the CDR3: TGTGCCAGTAGTACGGGTCCGAGGGCTTTCTTT.